This T cell receptor (beta chain) was found in a study of regulatory T cells in long-lasting Graves disease. Building the TCR beta libraries relied on iRepertoire HTBI primers, and CDR3 regions underwent Arm-PCR. From the multiplex PCR reads, TCRdb called clonotypes with MiXCR, one entry per CDR3 protein. The sample has about 360,000 distinct CDR3 sequences; around 15% are singletons. This sample's time point: newly diagnosed GD, antithyroid drugs for less than 3 months. Isolated PBMC RNA provided the starting material for the TCR library. This clonotype was picked up many times. This sample was shared with a second study, whose subject was T cells in Graves' hyperthyroidism and ophthalmopathy. As reported in that work: Primed by the HTBI set, a first-round RT-PCR was run on the TCR CDR3. In blood, most of the thyroid clonotypes expanded above 0.001 were also present.

The receptor was derived from a woman younger than 30 with Graves disease. The sample in question was peripheral blood mononuclear cells (PBMCs), obtained at new diagnosis, from a patient treated with antithyroid drugs.

This CDR3 is CASSLGAGTPSYEQYF. CDR3 nucleotides: TGTGCCAGTAGTCTTGGGGCCGGGACGCCCTCCTACGAGCAGTACTTC. J is TRBJ2-7 and V is TRBV19; the D gene could be TRBD1 or TRBD2 (5 bases each). The length of the CDR3 is 16 residues. V lost 5 bases and J 0 bases, leaving 17 bases between the germline ends. Germline CDR1 LNHDA, CDR2 SQIVND (reference sequence).